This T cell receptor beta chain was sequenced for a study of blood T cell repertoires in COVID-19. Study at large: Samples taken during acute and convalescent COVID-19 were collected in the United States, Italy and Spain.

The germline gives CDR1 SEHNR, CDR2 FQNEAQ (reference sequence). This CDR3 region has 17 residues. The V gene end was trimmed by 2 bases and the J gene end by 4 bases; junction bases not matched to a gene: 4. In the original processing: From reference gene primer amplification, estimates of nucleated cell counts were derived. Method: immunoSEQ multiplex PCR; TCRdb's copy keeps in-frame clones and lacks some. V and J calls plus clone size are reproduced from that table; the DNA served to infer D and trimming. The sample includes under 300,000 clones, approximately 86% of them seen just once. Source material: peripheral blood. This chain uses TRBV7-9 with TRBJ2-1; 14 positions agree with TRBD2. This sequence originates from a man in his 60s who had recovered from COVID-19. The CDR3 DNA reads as TGTGCCAGCAGCTTAACCGGGACTAGCGGGGGATACAATGAGCAGTTCTTC. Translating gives CASSLTGTSGGYNEQFF.